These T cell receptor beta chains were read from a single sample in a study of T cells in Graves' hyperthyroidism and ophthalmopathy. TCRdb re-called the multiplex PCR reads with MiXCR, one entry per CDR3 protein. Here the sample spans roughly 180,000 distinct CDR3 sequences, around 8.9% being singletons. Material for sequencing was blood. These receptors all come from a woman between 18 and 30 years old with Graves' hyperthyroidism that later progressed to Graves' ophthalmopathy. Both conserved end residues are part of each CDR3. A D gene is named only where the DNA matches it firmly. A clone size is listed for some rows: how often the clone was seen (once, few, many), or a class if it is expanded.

CASSPASGSEQFF,TGTGCCAGTAGTCCGGCTAGCGGGAGCGAGCAGTTCTTC,many,TRBV19,TRBD2,TRBJ2-1
CASSLTPQYEQFF,TGTGCCAGCAGCTTAACCCCGCAGTATGAGCAGTTCTTC,many,TRBV7-3,-,TRBJ2-1
CASIEDTSADTQYF,TGTGCCAGTATCGAGGATACGTCGGCCGATACGCAGTATTTT,many,TRBV19,-,TRBJ2-3
CSDGRWDSRNEQFF,TGCAGCGACGGCCGCTGGGACAGTAGAAATGAGCAGTTCTTC,many,TRBV29-1,TRBD1,TRBJ2-1
CASSESGGTGDEQFF,TGCGCCAGCAGTGAGTCGGGGGGGACAGGCGATGAGCAGTTCTTC,-,TRBV10-2,-,TRBJ2-1
CASSTDTGVYEQYF,TGTGCCAGTAGTACTGATACAGGCGTCTACGAGCAGTACTTC,few,TRBV19,-,TRBJ2-7
CASRTLDSTGELFF,TGTGCCAGCCGTACATTAGACAGCACCGGGGAGCTGTTTTTT,many,TRBV3-1,-,TRBJ2-2
CATNDLRVTSGRDTQYF,TGTGCCACCAATGATTTGCGGGTGACTAGCGGGAGAGATACGCAGTATTTT,few,TRBV24-1,TRBD2,TRBJ2-3
CASSQDNQGFGTEAFF,TGTGCCAGCAGCCAAGATAATCAAGGGTTTGGCACTGAAGCTTTCTTT,many,TRBV3-1,-,TRBJ1-1
CASKKFYSSLNTEAFF,TGTGCCAGTAAGAAATTCTACAGCTCACTAAACACTGAAGCTTTCTTT,few,TRBV19,-,TRBJ1-1
CASSIGPASDEQFF,TGTGCCAGTAGTATTGGTCCGGCGAGTGATGAGCAGTTCTTC,-,TRBV19,-,TRBJ2-1
CASSLDRVETQYF,TGTGCCAGCAGCTTGGACAGGGTGGAGACCCAGTACTTC,many,TRBV11-2,TRBD1,TRBJ2-5
CSAKSYREEQYF,TGCAGTGCAAAGAGTTACAGGGAGGAGCAGTACTTC,many,TRBV20-1,-,TRBJ2-7
CASSQEQITGGLFF,TGTGCCAGCAGCCAAGAACAGATCACCGGGGGGCTGTTTTTT,few,TRBV14,-,TRBJ2-2
CSISGTGITDTQYF,TGCAGCATTTCCGGGACAGGCATCACAGATACGCAGTATTTT,many,TRBV29-1,TRBD1,TRBJ2-3
CASSLSGPYEQYF,TGTGCCAGCAGTTTAAGCGGGCCCTACGAGCAGTACTTC,many,TRBV6-1,-,TRBJ2-7
CASSAGQGNQPQHF,TGTGCCAGTAGTGCGGGACAGGGCAATCAGCCCCAGCATTTT,many,TRBV19,TRBD1,TRBJ1-5
CASSLRTGALEETQYF,TGTGCCAGCAGTCTTCGAACGGGAGCCCTTGAAGAGACCCAGTACTTC,few,TRBV3-1,-,TRBJ2-5
CASSMSGTSASYEQYF,TGTGCCAGTAGTATGTCCGGGACTAGCGCGTCCTACGAGCAGTACTTC,many,TRBV19,TRBD2,TRBJ2-7